Described below is a single T cell receptor beta chain sequence and its context. This entry comes from a study of blood T cell repertoires in COVID-19. As for the study in general: There were acute and convalescent COVID-19 samples, and they came from the United States, Italy and Spain. The analysed material was cDNA or gDNA that came from T cells, B-cell-depleted T cells, or PBMCs.

With 0 bases clipped from V and 6 bases from J, the junction kept 2 bases outside the gene matches. Germline CDR1 reads LNHDA; CDR2 reads SQIVND (reference sequence). The CDR3 totals 13 residues. As processed by the authors: Reference gene primers were amplified, and this amplification served to estimate nucleated cell counts. The protocol was immunoSEQ multiplex PCR, while the TCRdb copy is restricted to in-frame clones and leaves out a portion. That table supplies the V and J calls and clone size; D and trimming were determined from the DNA. This sample has some 130,000 clones, with over 75% found just once.

The chain carries TRBV19 and TRBJ2-7, with 7 bases lining up with TRBD1. Sequenced material: peripheral blood. This clonotype was obtained from a woman aged 55 to 70 with acute or convalescent COVID-19. DNA of the CDR3: TGTGCCAGTAGTATAGAATCAGGGGGCGAGCAGTACTTC. Translating it yields CASSIESGGEQYF.